The sequence of this TCR beta chain was determined in a study of blood T cell repertoires in COVID-19. Turning to the study itself: Italy, Spain and the United States were the sources of the convalescent and acute COVID-19 samples.

The CDR3 is made up of 15 amino acids. The V end was cut by 4 bases, the J end by 2 bases, with 18 bases between. The germline V gene encodes CDR1 GTSNPN and CDR2 SVGIG (reference sequence). Each participant's cohort was designated according to participant-reported clinical history. Source study methods: Amplification of reference gene primers provided the estimated nucleated cell counts. Method: immunoSEQ multiplex PCR; TCRdb's copy keeps in-frame clones and lacks some. Clone size and the V and J calls come from that table; the DNA yielded D and trimming. This sample carries some 200,000 clones, roughly 80% of them seen once, and the ten largest clones take approximately 12%.

Source material: PBMCs or T cells enriched from blood (not recorded which). This clonotype was obtained from a man between 35 and 55 years old who had recovered from COVID-19. This chain connects TRBV30 to TRBJ2-7; D is unclear. The CDR3 protein is CAWMNPVDLTYEQYF. The CDR3 bases are TGTGCCTGGATGAACCCCGTTGACTTGACCTACGAGCAGTACTTC.